This T cell receptor beta chain appears in the sequencing data of a study of early T cells in non-severe SARS-CoV-2 infection. In this sample, this clonotype turned up a few times. Its target is not known. Findings and limits, study-wide: In VDJdb matching, anti-spike CD8 responses were favored while private and CD4 specificities went missing.

Unique molecular identifiers (one per individual cDNA molecule) were attached. MiXCR, applied by TCRdb to the 5' RACE reads, yields one record per CDR3 protein. The table lists 26,000 or so distinct CDR3 sequences, about 4.3% of them singletons, with 5.5% to 6% in the top ten. The receptor was isolated from an adult who was a healthcare worker with PCR-confirmed SARS-CoV-2 infection or an uninfected control (not recorded which). Sequenced here: whole blood, sampled at baseline.

The CDR3 DNA sequence: TGTGCCAGCAGCTACTCAGAAATAAACATTCAGTACTTC. Protein: CASSYSEINIQYF. The chain recombines TRBV7-2 with TRBJ2-4, with D unresolved. The V end lost 4 bases, the J end lost 6 bases, and 10 bases lay between the germline ends. CDR1 and CDR2 (germline): SGHTA, FQGNSA. The CDR3 consists of 13 residues.